This record concerns one TCR beta chain sequence. These data come from a study of control samples from healthy donors and cancer patients. Assay used: immunoSEQ multiplex PCR; TCRdb lists only in-frame clones, some missing. Of 130,000 to 150,000 clones listed, 70% to 90% were seen once; the top ten hold around 8.2%. Deletions cut 0 bases from V and 0 bases from J, with 6 bases between. This CDR3 contains 14 residues. Germline loops: CDR1 GTSNPN, CDR2 SVGIG (reference sequence). Material for sequencing was blood. The genes are TRBV30 and TRBJ1-5, with D uncertain. The sequence was collected from a woman aged 25-40 years in good health. This CDR3 is CAWSVGSSNQPQHF. The DNA for the CDR3 is TGTGCCTGGAGTGTTGGCAGTAGCAATCAGCCCCAGCATTTT.